Listed below are T cell receptor beta chains from one sample, sequenced in a study of cytomegalovirus exposure and HLA in healthy donors. Here immunoSEQ multiplex PCR was the method, and the copy in TCRdb shows in-frame clones only, minus some. The repertoire holds roughly 56,000 clones, around nine tenths seen once, with 0.9% to 1.4% in the top ten. Sequenced sample: PBMCs. Receptor source: a man younger than 30 in good health and CMV-seronegative. The CDR3 runs from the conserved cysteine through the conserved F or W. A D gene is named only where the DNA matches it firmly.

j_call | v_call | d_call | cdr3_aa
TRBJ2-2 | TRBV6-5 | - | CASSSLARNTGELFF
TRBJ2-1 | TRBV7-2 | TRBD1 | CASSKEGALILYNEQFF
TRBJ2-7 | TRBV27 | TRBD2 | CASSLYGTNTYEQYF
TRBJ1-2 | TRBV9 | - | CASSRSLEYGYTF
TRBJ1-5 | TRBV27 | - | CASSPTVWTDSNQPQHF
TRBJ1-3 | TRBV5-6 | TRBD1 | CASSLWDRNTIYF
TRBJ2-3 | TRBV11-2 | - | CASSLVQGGDTQYF
TRBJ1-2 | TRBV5-1 | TRBD1 | CASSRVQGQDGYTF
TRBJ2-1 | TRBV7-9 | TRBD2 | CASAGTSGRMGLQFF
TRBJ2-1 | TRBV4-3 | TRBD2 | CASSQDNSGSDEQFF
TRBJ2-2 | TRBV2 | TRBD1 | CASSEGPRTGGVGELFF
TRBJ2-1 | TRBV6-5 | - | CASSPGDNEQFF
TRBJ1-4 | TRBV6-1 | - | CASSERGLGKLFF
TRBJ2-7 | TRBV5-1 | - | CASSLGQRVPSSYEQYF
TRBJ1-2 | TRBV5-6 | - | CASSLGGPNYGYTF
TRBJ2-1 | TRBV6-4 | - | CASSDSAVSYNEQFF
TRBJ2-7 | TRBV28 | - | CASSLSLYEQYF
TRBJ2-6 | TRBV18 | - | CASSRSTAGANVLTF
TRBJ2-7 | TRBV6-5 | TRBD1 | CASSLTGGINEQYF
TRBJ1-4 | TRBV11-2 | - | CASSRSEKLFF
TRBJ1-2 | TRBV11-2 | TRBD1 | CASSRDRAYGYTF
TRBJ2-7 | TRBV6-5 | TRBD2 | CASNQRETSYEQYF
TRBJ1-1 | TRBV28 | - | CASSSPSGGASGF
TRBJ2-7 | TRBV5-5 | TRBD2 | CASSLAVLYEQYF
TRBJ2-1 | TRBV27 | TRBD2 | CATSSTSGSIVEQFF
TRBJ2-5 | TRBV13 | - | CASSLKRAVGIQETQYF